This TCR beta chain was captured by sequencing in a study of T-cell memory formation after mild COVID-19. This CDR3 comprises 13 residues. CDR1 and CDR2 from the germline V gene are KGHDR and SFDVKD. V was pared by 6 bases and J by 7 bases, with 11 bases between. This clonotype was detected a few times. Its antigen is not known. One entry per CDR3 protein results from TCRdb running MiXCR on the 5' RACE reads. The repertoire holds approximately 400,000 distinct CDR3 sequences, with approximately 18% as singletons. Whole-study results and caveats: The study found contracting CD4+ clones mainly in CM and EM and contracting CD8+ clones in EMRA. Pre-infection memory showed some responding clones, and this suggested that cross-reactive memory joined.

The sequence was obtained from a man between 18 and 29 years old who had mild COVID-19 (a few samples of this study predate the infection). Cell type and time point are not known. The chain combines TRBV24-1 with TRBJ2-2; tentative D call: TRBD2 (6 bases). Sequenced material: PBMCs or a T cell subset sorted from them (not recorded which). CDR3: CATSPGGIGELFF. As DNA, the CDR3 is TGTGCCACCAGTCCCGGGGGAATCGGGGAGCTGTTTTTT.